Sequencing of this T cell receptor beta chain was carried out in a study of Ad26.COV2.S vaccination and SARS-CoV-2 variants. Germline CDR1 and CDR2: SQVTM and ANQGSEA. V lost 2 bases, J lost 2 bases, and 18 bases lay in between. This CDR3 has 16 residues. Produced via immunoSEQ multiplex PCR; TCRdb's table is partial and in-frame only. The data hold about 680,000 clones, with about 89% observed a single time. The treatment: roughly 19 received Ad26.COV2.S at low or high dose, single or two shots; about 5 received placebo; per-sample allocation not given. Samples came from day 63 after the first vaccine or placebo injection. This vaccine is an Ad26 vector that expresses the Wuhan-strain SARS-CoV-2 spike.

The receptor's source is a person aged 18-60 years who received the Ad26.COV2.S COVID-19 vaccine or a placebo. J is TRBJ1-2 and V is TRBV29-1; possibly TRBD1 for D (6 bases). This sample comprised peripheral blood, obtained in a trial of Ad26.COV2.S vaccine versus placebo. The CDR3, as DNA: TGCAGCGTTGAAATACTAAACATTCAGGGGAACTATGGCTACACCTTC. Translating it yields CSVEILNIQGNYGYTF.